This TCR beta chain was profiled in a study of tumor-infiltrating lymphocytes in primary liver carcinoma (TCRdb year 2017). With respect to the entire study: Between late 2015 and 2016, a handful of patients in China with histopathologically diagnosed primary liver carcinoma had surgical resection. High reproducibility was observed for the technical replicate repertoires, with mean shared-clone rates approximately 0.92 and correlation coefficients above 0.95. The five patients, three men and two women aged 30 to 69 years, had hepatocellular carcinoma (four) or combined HCC and intrahepatic cholangiocarcinoma (one). Each sample produced about 3.65 to 7.13 million productive TCRbeta reads, and read depth showed no significant difference between tissue types. Across five regions of each liver tumor, along with adjacent normal tissue and blood, the study brought together TCRbeta repertoire sequencing, expression microarrays and whole-exome sequencing. A total of roughly 35 specimens from 5 patients went through TCRbeta repertoire sequencing, namely 25 tumor regions, 5 adjacent noncancerous liver tissues and 5 peripheral blood samples. The tumors of the five patients were staged as T1-T3 N0M0, with maximum diameters ranging from roughly 4 to 10 cm. Broad study findings and their caveats: Repertoire overlap was found to be higher between tumor regions (mean approximately 35%) than between tumor-adjacent (about 17%) or tumor-blood (around 15%) pairs, consistent with antigen-driven expansion. Because only the TCR beta chain was sequenced and unpaired alpha chains were not captured, true repertoire diversity is likely underestimated. Compared with blood, tumors had a significantly larger share of the repertoire taken up by the top 250 clones (p = 0.039). Because the samples were bulk and unsorted, CD4+ and CD8+ T cell repertoires could not be compared. The study included only four to six patients, and the authors note findings should be validated in a larger study.

For this clonotype: Its antigen remains unidentified. At one end, the junction sequence differs from germline, possibly due to a read error.

Using a constant-region primer and ProtoScript II reverse transcriptase, TCRbeta-specific cDNA was reverse-transcribed from 500 ng total RNA. Construction of the TCRbeta libraries relied on three nested rounds of multiplex PCR, following a slightly modified ARM-PCR procedure. Each of the first two PCR rounds ran for around 10 cycles using multiplex TRBV1-TRBV30 forward primers together with a Cbeta reverse primer. Sample barcodes and Illumina adapters were added in a final 25-cycle PCR using Deep VentR polymerase. Amplicons of 200-500 bp were gel-purified with a QIAquick gel extraction kit before sequencing. An Illumina HiSeq 2500 was used to sequence the TCRbeta amplicons with 250-bp paired-end reads. On the authors' methods: Quality trimming of reads was performed with Trimmomatic v0.33, and paired reads were merged with FLASH v1.2.11 so that full CDR3 sequences could be recovered. V, D and J germline segments were assigned to the rearranged TCRbeta sequences by MiGEC v1.2.1b. Clonotype statistics and Shannon-Wiener diversity indices were calculated with VDJtools v1.0.0. Except for diversity analysis, only the 250 most abundant clonotypes of each sample were used in subsequent analyses to reduce sampling bias. Clones were called with MiXCR by TCRdb after fastp trimmed the public reads at Q25, and only in-frame beta chains were retained. Identical CDR3 protein sequences are pooled into one entry, listed with their most common genes and DNA. The authors' filters were not applied to this entry. For this sample the table gives under 200,000 distinct CDR3 sequences, of which around three fifths were detected only once. The ten largest account for about 7.1% of the sample.

CDR1 and CDR2 are drawn from the germline V gene (reference sequence): SGHKS, YYEKEE. Inclusive of the bounding cysteine and phenylalanine, the CDR3 is 13 residues long. The kept DNA is CDR3 alone, 39 bases in frame from the first base. TRIzol reagent was used to extract blood RNA from unsorted whole blood, while the DNeasy Blood & Tissue kit provided the germline DNA. At the time of sampling, the patients had chronic HBV infection and had not received any treatment. Before surgery, roughly 3.7 milliliters of peripheral blood were collected into K2EDTA tubes. The receptor was derived from a woman aged 60-70 years with primary liver carcinoma and hepatitis B virus infection. The rearrangement combines TRBV5-5 with TRBJ1-5; the D gene is perhaps TRBD1, on 5 matching bases. Sequenced: peripheral blood. This receptor carries the CDR3 CTSSLQGNQPQHF. The nucleotides are TGTACCAGCAGCTTGCAGGGCAATCAGCCTCAGCATTTT.